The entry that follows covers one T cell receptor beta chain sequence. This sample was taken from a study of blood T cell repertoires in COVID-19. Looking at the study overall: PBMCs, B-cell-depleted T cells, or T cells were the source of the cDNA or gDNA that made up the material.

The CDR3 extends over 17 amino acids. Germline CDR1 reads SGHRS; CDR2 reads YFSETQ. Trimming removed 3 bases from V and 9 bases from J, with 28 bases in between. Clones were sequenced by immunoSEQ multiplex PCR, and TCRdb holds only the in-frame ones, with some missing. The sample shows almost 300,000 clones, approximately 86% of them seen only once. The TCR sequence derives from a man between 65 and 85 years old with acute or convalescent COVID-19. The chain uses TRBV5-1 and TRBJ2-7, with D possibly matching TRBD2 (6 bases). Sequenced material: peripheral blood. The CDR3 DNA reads TGCGCCAGCAGCTCTGGGGCACTAGCTTCTTTGGGGGGAGGGCAGTACTTC. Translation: CASSSGALASLGGGQYF. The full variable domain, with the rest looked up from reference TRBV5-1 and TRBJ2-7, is KAGVTQTPRYLIKTRGQQVTLSCSPISGHRSVSWYQQTPGQGLQFLFEYFSETQRNKGNFPGRFSGRQFSNSRSEMNVSTLELGDSALYLCASSSGALASLGGGQYFGPGTRLTVT.